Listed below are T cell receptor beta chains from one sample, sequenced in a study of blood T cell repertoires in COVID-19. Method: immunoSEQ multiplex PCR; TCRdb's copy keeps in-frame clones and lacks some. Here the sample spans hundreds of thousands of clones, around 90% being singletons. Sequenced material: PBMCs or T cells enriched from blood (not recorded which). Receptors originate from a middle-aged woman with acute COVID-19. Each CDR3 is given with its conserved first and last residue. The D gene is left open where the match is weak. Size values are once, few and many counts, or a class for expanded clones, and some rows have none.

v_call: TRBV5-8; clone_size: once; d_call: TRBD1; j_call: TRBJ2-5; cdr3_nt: TGTGCCAGCAGAAGGCGGGACAGGGGGCAAGAGACCCAGTACTTC; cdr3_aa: CASRRRDRGQETQYF
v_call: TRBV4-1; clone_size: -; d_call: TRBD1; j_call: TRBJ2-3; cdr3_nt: TGCGCCAGCAGCCAAGATTATATGGTTCCGGGACAGGTCTGGGATACGCAGTATTTT; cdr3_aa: CASSQDYMVPGQVWDTQYF
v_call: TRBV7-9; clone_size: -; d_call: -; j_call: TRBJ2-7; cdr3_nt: TGTGCCAGCAGCTCGCCTAAGACAGGAAAAAACGAGCAGTACTTC; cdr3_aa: CASSSPKTGKNEQYF
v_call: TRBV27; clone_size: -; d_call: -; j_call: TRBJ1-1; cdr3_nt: TGTGCCAGCAGTTTAGTGACAGGGAACACTGAAGCTTTCTTT; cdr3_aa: CASSLVTGNTEAFF
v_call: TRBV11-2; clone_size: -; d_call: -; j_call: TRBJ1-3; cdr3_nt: TGTGCCAGCAGCTTATTCTGGGCCAGGGCCAACTCTGGAAACACCATATATTTT; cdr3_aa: CASSLFWARANSGNTIYF
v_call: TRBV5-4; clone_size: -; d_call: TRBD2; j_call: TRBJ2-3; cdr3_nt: TGTGCCAGCAGCCTCCCGGGAGGCGGTACGCAGTATTTT; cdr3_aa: CASSLPGGGTQYF
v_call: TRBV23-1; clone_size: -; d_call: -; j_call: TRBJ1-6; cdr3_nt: TGCGCCAGCAGTCAATGTCAGGGCGATATGGGGGGTTCACCCCTCCACTTT; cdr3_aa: CASSQCQGDMGGSPLHF
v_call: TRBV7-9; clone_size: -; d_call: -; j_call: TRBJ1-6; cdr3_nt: TGTGCCAGCAGCCAACAGGCATCACCCCTCCACTTT; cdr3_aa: CASSQQASPLHF
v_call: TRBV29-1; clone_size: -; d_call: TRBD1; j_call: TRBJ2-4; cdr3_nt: TGCAGCGTGGACGACAGGGGGGTCAAAAACATTCAGTACTTC; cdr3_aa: CSVDDRGVKNIQYF
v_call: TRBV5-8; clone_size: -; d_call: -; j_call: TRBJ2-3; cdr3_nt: TGTGCCAGCAGCTTGCGCCGGGACATCGAGGATACGCAGTATTTT; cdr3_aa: CASSLRRDIEDTQYF
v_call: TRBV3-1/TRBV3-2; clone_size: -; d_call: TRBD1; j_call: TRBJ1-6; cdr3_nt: TGTGCCAGCAACAACCGGGACAGAAATTCACCCCTCCACTTT; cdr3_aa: CASNNRDRNSPLHF
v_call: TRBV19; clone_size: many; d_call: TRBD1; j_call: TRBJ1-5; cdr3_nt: TGTGCCAGTAGACGGACAGGGGACAATCAGCCCCAGCATTTT; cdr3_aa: CASRRTGDNQPQHF
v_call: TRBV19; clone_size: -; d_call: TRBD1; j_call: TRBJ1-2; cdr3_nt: TGTGCCAGTAGTTCTACAGGGGGAGCTGGCTACACCTTC; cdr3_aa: CASSSTGGAGYTF
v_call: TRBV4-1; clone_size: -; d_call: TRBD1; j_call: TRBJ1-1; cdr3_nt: TGCGCCAGCAGCGAGGGACAGGGGGTTAACACTGAAGCTTTCTTT; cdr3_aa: CASSEGQGVNTEAFF
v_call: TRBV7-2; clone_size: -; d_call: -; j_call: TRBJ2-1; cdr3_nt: TGTGCCAGCAGCTGGGGACTCTCCTACTCCTACAATGAGCAGTTCTTC; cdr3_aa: CASSWGLSYSYNEQFF
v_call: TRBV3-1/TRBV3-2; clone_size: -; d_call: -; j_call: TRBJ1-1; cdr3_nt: TGTGCCAGCAGCCAAGGGCTGTCCACTGAAGCTTTCTTT; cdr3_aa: CASSQGLSTEAFF
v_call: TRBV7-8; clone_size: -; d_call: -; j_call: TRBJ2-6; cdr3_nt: TGTGCCAGCAGCTTAGTCGGCGGGTCAGAGATTCGGGCCAACGTCCTGACTTTC; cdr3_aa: CASSLVGGSEIRANVLTF
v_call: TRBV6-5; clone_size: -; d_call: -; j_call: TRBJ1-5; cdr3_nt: TGTGCCAGCAGCAGAGACAGGAGCGGACAGCCCCAGCATTTT; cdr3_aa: CASSRDRSGQPQHF
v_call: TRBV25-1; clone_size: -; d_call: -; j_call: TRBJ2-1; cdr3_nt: TGTGCCAGCAGTGAAAATAGTCTAGGGCAGTTCTTC; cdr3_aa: CASSENSLGQFF
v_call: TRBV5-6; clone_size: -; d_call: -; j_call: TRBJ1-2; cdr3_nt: TGTGCCAGCAGCGTGCCCGGACTGGACTATGGCTACACCTTC; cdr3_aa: CASSVPGLDYGYTF
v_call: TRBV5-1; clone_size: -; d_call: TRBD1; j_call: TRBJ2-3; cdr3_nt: TGCGCCAGCAGCCTGTGGACAGGAAGCACAGATACGCAGTATTTT; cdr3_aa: CASSLWTGSTDTQYF
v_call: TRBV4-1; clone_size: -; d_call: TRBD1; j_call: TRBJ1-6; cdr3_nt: TGCGCCAGCAGCCAAGCGGGGACAGGTTTCCAGAGCTCCTATAATTCACCCCTCCACTTT; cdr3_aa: CASSQAGTGFQSSYNSPLHF
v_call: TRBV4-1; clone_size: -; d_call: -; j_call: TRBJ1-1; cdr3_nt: TGCGCCAGCAGCCAGTTGCGGGGGGGCAAAGCTTTCTTT; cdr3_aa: CASSQLRGGKAFF
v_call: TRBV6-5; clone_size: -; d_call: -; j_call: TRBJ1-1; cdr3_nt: TGTGCCAGCAGTCGGACAGCGAACACTGAAGCTTTCTTT; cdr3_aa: CASSRTANTEAFF
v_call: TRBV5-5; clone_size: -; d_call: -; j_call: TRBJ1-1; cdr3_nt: TGTGCCAGCAGCTCTTCTAATGATAGGGGAGCTTTCTTT; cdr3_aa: CASSSSNDRGAFF
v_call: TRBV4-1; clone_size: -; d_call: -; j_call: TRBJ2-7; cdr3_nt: TGCGCCAGCAGCCAAGAGGACAGCCTTAACTCCTACGAGCAGTACTTC; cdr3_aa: CASSQEDSLNSYEQYF
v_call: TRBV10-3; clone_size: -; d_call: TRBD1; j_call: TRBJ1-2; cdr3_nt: TGTGCCGCCAAACAGGGGGACTATGGCTACACCTTC; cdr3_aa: CAAKQGDYGYTF
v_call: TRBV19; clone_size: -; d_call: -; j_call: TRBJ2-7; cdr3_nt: TGTGCCAGTAGTATTGGGGCAGGGGTAATGAACGAGCAGTACTTC; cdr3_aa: CASSIGAGVMNEQYF
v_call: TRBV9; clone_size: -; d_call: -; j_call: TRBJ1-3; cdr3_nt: TGTGCCAGCAGCGTAAGGAGCTCTGGAAACACCATATATTTT; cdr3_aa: CASSVRSSGNTIYF
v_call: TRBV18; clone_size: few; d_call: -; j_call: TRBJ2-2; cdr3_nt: TGTGCCAGCTCACCATTTAAAACATCGCCGAACACCGGGGAGCTGTTTTTT; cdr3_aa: CASSPFKTSPNTGELFF
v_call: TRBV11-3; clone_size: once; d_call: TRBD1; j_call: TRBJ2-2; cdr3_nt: TGTGCCAGCAGCTCGGGACAGGCTGCGAACACCGGGGAGCTGTTTTTT; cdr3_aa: CASSSGQAANTGELFF
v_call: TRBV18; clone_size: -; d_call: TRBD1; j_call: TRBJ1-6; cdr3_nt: TGTGCCAGCTCACCAACGGGACAGGTGAATTCACCCCTCCACTTT; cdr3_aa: CASSPTGQVNSPLHF
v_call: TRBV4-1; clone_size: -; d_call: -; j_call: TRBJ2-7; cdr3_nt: TGCGCCAGCAGCCAACGGTTTGGCGGATCCTACGAGCAGTACTTC; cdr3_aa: CASSQRFGGSYEQYF
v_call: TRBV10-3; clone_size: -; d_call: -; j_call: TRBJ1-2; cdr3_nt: TGTGCCATCAGTGCTTACACAGCCTCCGAGGGTGGCTACACCTTC; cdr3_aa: CAISAYTASEGGYTF
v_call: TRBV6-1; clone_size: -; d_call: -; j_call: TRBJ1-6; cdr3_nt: TGTGCCAGCAGTGCAGCACAGGGAACCCTCCACTTT; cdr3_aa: CASSAAQGTLHF
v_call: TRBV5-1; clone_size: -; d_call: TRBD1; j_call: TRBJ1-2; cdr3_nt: TGCGCCAGCAGCTTGGAAGGACAGGGCATTGGCAGGAGTGGCTACACCTTC; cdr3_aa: CASSLEGQGIGRSGYTF
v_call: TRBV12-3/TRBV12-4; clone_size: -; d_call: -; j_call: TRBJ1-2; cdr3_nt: TGTGCCAGCAGTTCGGACAGTTTGGGCTACACCTTC; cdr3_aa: CASSSDSLGYTF
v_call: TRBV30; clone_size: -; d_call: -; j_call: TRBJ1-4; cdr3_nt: TGTGCCTGGAGTGGGGAGGAAGGGGCCACACTCAATGAAAAACTGTTTTTT; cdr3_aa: CAWSGEEGATLNEKLFF
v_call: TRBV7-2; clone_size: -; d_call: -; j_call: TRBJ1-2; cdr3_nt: TGTGCCAGCAGCTCGCAGGGATACGGCGACTACACCTTC; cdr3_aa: CASSSQGYGDYTF